This record covers a single TCR beta chain. These data come from a study of blood T cell repertoires in COVID-19. About the study: From T cells, B-cell-depleted T cells, or PBMCs came the material, which was cDNA or gDNA.

Measured with immunoSEQ multiplex PCR; TCRdb has only the in-frame clones, and not every one. The sample lists some 70,000 clones, approximately 92% occurring once. The CDR3 covers 15 residues. The V gene's germline CDR1 is SGHDT and CDR2 YYEEEE. The V gene lost 0 bases and the J gene lost 8 bases, with 15 bases spanning the gap. The receptor's source is a human donor with active COVID-19. The donor label of this sample is uncertain. V and J are TRBV5-6 and TRBJ1-5; D not certain. Sequenced material: peripheral blood. In nucleotides, the CDR3 is TGTGCCAGCAGCTTGGGTCTGGCGGCACGAGAGCCCCAGCATTTT. Translating it yields CASSLGLAAREPQHF.